This T cell receptor beta chain was retrieved from a study of beta chain features in type 1 diabetes listed by TCRdb under 2018. General notes on the study: Patients and healthy donors did not differ in mean age, gender distribution, total cell number or subset yield. A total of roughly 100,000,000 sorted cells were examined across all samples, and the number of cells per subset was strongly correlated with RNA yield. In the study, TCRB repertoires of sorted circulating CD4+ T cell subsets from recently diagnosed type 1 diabetes patients were compared with those of matched healthy donors. Whereas all 30 or so donors provided naive and central memory subsets, regulatory and stem cell-like memory subsets were isolated from just 8 patients and roughly 8 healthy donors.

With respect to this clone: Its antigen specificity is not known. It has no much larger one-base neighbor in the sample; base qualities were not kept.

Each donor gave one peripheral blood draw, about 110 mL on average, collected into heparinised tubes. A BD FACSAria II and a panel including CD45RO, CCR7, CD25, CD127, CD95 and CD27 were used to sort naive, central memory, regulatory and stem cell-like memory CD4+ T cells. All sorted populations exceeded 95% purity. PBMCs were isolated immediately by Lymphoprep density gradient centrifugation and stained directly without culture. So that batch effects would be minimized, each experiment stained and sorted samples in pairs, pairing one healthy donor with one patient. The entire amount of isolated RNA was reverse transcribed using the High Capacity cDNA Reverse Transcription Kit, so the sequenced TCRB transcripts were expressed ones. Deep immunoSEQ sequencing was performed on naive, central memory and regulatory T cell samples, with an average of about 3.6 million total reads per sample. After sorted cells were lysed in RLT buffer, RNA was extracted with DNase-treated RNeasy Micro or Mini kits, with the choice depending on cell number. Each cell subset was processed on its own to prevent cross-contamination, while patient and healthy donor samples were processed together. Using the immunoSEQ multiplex PCR, TCRB sequences were amplified from cDNA into 87-bp fragments spanning the CDR3 region. Sequencing of the amplicons was performed on the Illumina HiSeq platform. The original pipeline was this. Synthetic template baselines were used to correct PCR bias computationally, reads within Hamming distance 2 were collapsed, and singletons that could not be merged were discarded. Reads were aligned against IMGT so that V, D and J genes, CDR3 length and insertions or deletions at six rearrangement sites could be assigned. Clonotype counts were normalized to sorted cell number within each subset before computing true diversity and Gini coefficients with the tcR R package. Repertoire sharing was quantified using the overlap coefficient calculated on TCRB nucleotide sequences. Out-of-frame TCRB sequences from naive cells were analyzed as a proxy for the pre-selection repertoire. Held by TCRdb, this immuneACCESS table contains in-frame sequences only and omits some clones. Under half of the omission traces to an unresolved V gene where checked; the cause of the rest is unknown. V and J calls and clone size are given by that table; D and trimming were obtained from the DNA. The sample table holds under 450,000 clones, of which over 11% were seen once. The biggest ten clones account for 0.035% to 0.045% of the sample.

Cut back by 5 bases and 0 bases, the V and J ends lie 14 bases apart. Its CDR3 holds 16 amino acids, cysteine through phenylalanine. Only the CDR3 region is kept as DNA, spanning 48 bases read in frame from base 1. Per the germline V gene (reference sequence), SEHNR is the CDR1 and FQNEAQ is the CDR2. The investigation overall reported the following: Shorter templates might be favored by PCR, yet because patient and control samples were amplified and corrected together, any such skew would affect both groups equally. A moderate but significant shortening of TCRB CDR3 length was observed in type 1 diabetes patients in all four CD4+ subsets. At VDJ recombination sites, type 1 diabetes patients had fewer insertions and more deleted nucleotides, which implies abnormalities in thymic rearrangement. HLA sub-analyses involved small numbers of individuals, so any influence of HLA type on TCRB rearrangement remained unresolved. Because cDNA was sequenced instead of genomic DNA, activated cells with high expression could be over-represented, although the groups did not differ in activation or CD3 levels. The naive, central memory and regulatory TCRB repertoires appeared to resemble one another more closely among patients than among healthy donors.

Rearrangement joined TRBV7-9 to TRBJ1-3; the D gene cannot be named for sure. The sequence came from a young man in good health. Sequencing was done on a sample of naive CD4+ T cells from blood. Taken with the paper, the label for cell subset or site translates to: true naive CD4+ T cells. Here the CDR3 is given as CASSISRQSSGNTIYF. The nucleotides read TGTGCCAGCAGCATTAGTCGGCAGAGCTCTGGAAACACCATATATTTT.